This T cell receptor beta chain was captured in a study of cytomegalovirus exposure and HLA in healthy donors. Study-wide points: A later analysis linked some 17,000 TCR beta sequences to HLA alleles at 0.05 false discovery rate.

Use of 60 Vbeta and 13 Jbeta primers characterized the PCR. The repertoire was sequenced with immunoSEQ multiplex PCR; TCRdb's copy has only in-frame clones and lacks some. The sample has some 170,000 clones; about 69% are singletons. Turning to this clone: What it binds is unknown. The junction does not match germline at one end; this may be a read error.

CDR3 length equals 12 residues. Per germline, CDR1 SEHNR and CDR2 FQNEAQ (reference sequence). This TCR came from a human donor in good health. The sequenced sample was PBMCs. The genes are TRBV7-9 and TRBJ1-1; D uncertain. The CDR3 region is CSSSFSYTEAFF. The CDR3 coding sequence is TGTTCCAGCAGTTTTAGTTACACTGAAGCTTTCTTT.